This T cell receptor (beta chain) was identified during a study of T cells expressing NK-cell markers. Study as a whole: According to the study, TCR beta repertoires originated from sorted CD3+CD56+NKG2C+, CD3+CD56+NKG2C- and CD3+CD56-NKG2C+ T cells.

TCRdb re-called the 5' RACE reads; one entry per CDR3 protein, DNA not given. The ten most abundant clones cover 20% of a sample with some 190,000 distinct CDR3 sequences. This CDR3 comprises 15 residues. Germline CDR1 is DFQATT and CDR2 is SNEGSKA (reference sequence). What was sequenced was blood T cells: a sorted CD56 or NKG2C T cell subset, CD4+ or CD8+ T cells, or bulk PBMC T cells (not recorded which). This chain connects TRBV20-1 to TRBJ1-5; TCRdb returns TRBD1, unconfirmable since there is no DNA. This sequence was found in a man aged 18-70 years in good health. CDR3 sequence reads: CSASNVGQGDQPQHF.